This TCR beta chain was recorded in a study of regulatory T cells in long-lasting Graves disease. Findings of the study overall: Shared public clonotypes totalled 2,741 in persistent patients, compared with some 920 in new patients.

Points on this clonotype: As yet, its antigen is unknown.

Regarding time point: newly diagnosed GD, antithyroid drugs for less than 3 months. There was RNA extracted from PBMCs, and the TCR library was made from it. iRepertoire HTBI primers and Arm-PCR of CDR3 regions built TCR beta libraries. TCRdb redid the calling of the multiplex PCR reads with MiXCR, one entry per CDR3 protein. The data hold roughly 500,000 distinct CDR3 sequences, with approximately 12% observed a single time. Trimming shortened V by 0 bases and J by 2 bases, and 10 bases separated the two germline ends. This CDR3 has 15 residues. Germline V gives CDR1 SGHRS, CDR2 YFSETQ. These same records also appear under a second study, on T cells in Graves' hyperthyroidism and ophthalmopathy. Per that paper: Ophthalmopathy was identified by the model a median 6.5 months ahead of onset.

The V and J genes are TRBV5-1 and TRBJ2-3; D is unresolved. The TCR comes from a woman in her 30s with Graves disease. The source material was peripheral blood mononuclear cells (PBMCs), sampled at new diagnosis, from a patient treated with antithyroid drugs. CDR3: CASSLDLRHTDTQYF. CDR3 sequence (DNA): TGCGCCAGCAGCTTGGACCTCCGACACACAGATACGCAGTATTTT.